Sequencing of this T cell receptor beta chain was carried out in a study of CDR3 diversity in severe acne. V lost 4 bases to trimming and J lost 1 base, with 13 bases between them. Germline V lookup: CDR1 SEHNR, CDR2 FQNEAQ (reference sequence). CDR3 size: 15 residues. TCRdb itself ran the PCR reads through MiXCR, one entry per CDR3 protein. This sample has around 91,000 distinct CDR3 sequences, with roughly 51% found just once. The specimen sequenced was blood. This chain joins TRBV7-9 and TRBJ1-1, with D possibly being TRBD1 (6 bases). The receptor was derived from a male donor in good health, without acne. The CDR3 loop is CASSSRRTENTEAFF. The CDR3 DNA reads as TGTGCCAGCAGCTCACGGCGGACAGAGAACACTGAAGCTTTCTTT.